This paragraph reports one T cell receptor (beta chain). Original processing methods: Amplifying reference gene primers gave estimates of nucleated cell counts. Produced via immunoSEQ multiplex PCR; TCRdb's table is partial and in-frame only. D and trimming come from the DNA, and the V and J calls and clone size come from that table. The data show roughly 82,000 clones, 90% seen once. Trimming at V came to 7 bases and at J to 5 bases, leaving 7 bases not matched to a gene. The CDR3 runs 12 residues. Germline lookup yields CDR1 SQVTM and CDR2 ANQGSEA. These data belong to a study of blood T cell repertoires in COVID-19. Study-level background: Collection of acute and convalescent COVID-19 samples took place in the United States, Italy and Spain. PBMCs, B-cell-depleted T cells, or T cells were the source of the cDNA or gDNA that made up the material.

The sample taken for sequencing was peripheral blood. The sequence was collected from a woman aged 45-59 years in a cohort sampled during active COVID-19. This chain links TRBV29-1 with TRBJ2-5; TRBD1 matches 7 bases. CDR3 loop: CSARGREETQYF. CDR3 DNA sequence: TGCAGCGCGAGGGGGCGTGAGGAGACCCAGTACTTC.